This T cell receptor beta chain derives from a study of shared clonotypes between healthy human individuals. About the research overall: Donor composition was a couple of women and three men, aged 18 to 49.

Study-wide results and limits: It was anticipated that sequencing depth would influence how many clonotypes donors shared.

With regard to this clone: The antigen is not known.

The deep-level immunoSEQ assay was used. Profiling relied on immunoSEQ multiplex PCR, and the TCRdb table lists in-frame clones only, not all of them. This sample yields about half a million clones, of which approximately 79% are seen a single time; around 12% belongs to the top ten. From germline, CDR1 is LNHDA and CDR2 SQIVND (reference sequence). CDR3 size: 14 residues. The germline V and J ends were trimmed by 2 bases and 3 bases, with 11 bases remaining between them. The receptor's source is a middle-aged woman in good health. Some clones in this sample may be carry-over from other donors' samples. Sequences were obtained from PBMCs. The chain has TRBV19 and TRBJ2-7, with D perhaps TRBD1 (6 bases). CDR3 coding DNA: TGTGCCAGTAGTATAAACCCGGACAGCTACGAGCAGTACTTC. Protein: CASSINPDSYEQYF.